A selection of T cell receptor beta chains follows, all from one sample in a study of T-cell memory formation after mild COVID-19. One entry per CDR3 protein, called by TCRdb with MiXCR from the 5' RACE reads. This table has 500,000 to 650,000 distinct CDR3 sequences, roughly 21% appearing once. The sample was PBMCs or a T cell subset sorted from them (not recorded which). These receptor sequences come from an adult woman who had mild COVID-19 (a few samples of this study predate the infection). Cell type and time point are not known. CDR3s include the opening cysteine and the closing phenylalanine or tryptophan. Each record gives: D gene, clone size, V gene, J gene, CDR3 DNA, CDR3 protein. The D gene is left open where the match is weak. Rows may omit the clone size; those that give it use once, few, many or a size class.

.,.,TRBV4-3,TRBJ2-7,TGCGCCAGCAGCCAACGGGCAGGTGGTAACTACGAGCAGTACTTC,CASSQRAGGNYEQYF
.,.,TRBV11-2,TRBJ2-3,TGTGCCAGCAGCTTAGTCCGCGGGACCGGTGATACGCAGTATTTT,CASSLVRGTGDTQYF
.,.,TRBV29-1,TRBJ2-3,TGCAGCGTTGTTGTGGTAGGCACAGATACGCAGTATTTT,CSVVVVGTDTQYF
.,.,TRBV15,TRBJ2-3,TGTGCCACCAGCCTCGGGGGTAGCACAGATACGCAGTATTTT,CATSLGGSTDTQYF
TRBD1,.,TRBV7-2,TRBJ2-7,TGTGCCAGCAGCCCTCGGACAGGGAAGGGCTCCTACGAGCAGTACTTC,CASSPRTGKGSYEQYF
.,.,TRBV2,TRBJ1-2,TGTGCCAGCAGTGAAGACAGGGACTATGGCTACACCTTC,CASSEDRDYGYTF
TRBD2,.,TRBV7-6,TRBJ2-2,TGTGCCAGCAGCTTGGCGACTAGCGGGAGTAGCACCGGGGAGCTGTTTTTT,CASSLATSGSSTGELFF
.,few,TRBV5-1,TRBJ1-6,TGCGCCAGCAGCTTGGAGTTCCCGGGCGATTCACCCCTCCACTTT,CASSLEFPGDSPLHF
.,few,TRBV6-6,TRBJ2-3,TGTGCCAGCAGTTACAGGGCCAGGGGCACAGATACGCAGTATTTT,CASSYRARGTDTQYF
TRBD1,.,TRBV2,TRBJ2-7,TGTGCCAGCAGTGGGCTCCGGACAGGATCCTACGAGCAGTACTTC,CASSGLRTGSYEQYF
.,.,TRBV14,TRBJ1-6,TGTGCCAGCAGCCAAGGGCCCAGTAGGGCGGCTTCACCCCTCCACTTT,CASSQGPSRAASPLHF
.,few,TRBV4-3,TRBJ2-3,TGCGCCAGCAGCCAAGAGGGTAGGGCCACAGATACGCAGTATTTT,CASSQEGRATDTQYF
.,few,TRBV4-2,TRBJ2-1,TGTGCCAGCAGCCGGGATAGCCTCGAGGTTTCCTACAATGAGCAGTTCTTC,CASSRDSLEVSYNEQFF
.,.,TRBV7-9,TRBJ2-6,TGTGCCAGCAGCTCCGTCCCTGGGGCCAACGTCCTGACTTTC,CASSSVPGANVLTF
TRBD2,few,TRBV20-1,TRBJ2-5,TGCAGTGCCCGGGACGGAGGCCCAGCGGGAGGGCAAGAGACCCAGTACTTC,CSARDGGPAGGQETQYF
.,few,TRBV29-1,TRBJ2-1,TGCAGCGTTGAAGTCTTCGGGGGCCTAGCGCTATACAATGAGCAGTTCTTC,CSVEVFGGLALYNEQFF
.,few,TRBV12-3/TRBV12-4,TRBJ2-7,TGTGCCAGCCAGCGCACAGTGGCCTACGAGCAGTACTTC,CASQRTVAYEQYF
.,.,TRBV19,TRBJ2-2,TGTGCCAGTAGTATAGGGCCGGAGCTGTTTTTT,CASSIGPELFF
TRBD1,few,TRBV12-3/TRBV12-4,TRBJ2-5,TGTGCCAGCAGAAAACAGGGGGTGGTGACCCAGTACTTC,CASRKQGVVTQYF
.,.,TRBV27,TRBJ2-6,TGTGCCAGCAGACTCCGATATTCTGGGGCCAACGTCCTGACTTTC,CASRLRYSGANVLTF
.,few,TRBV7-2,TRBJ1-1,TGTGCCAGCAGCGCAGGGATGAACACTGAAGCTTTCTTT,CASSAGMNTEAFF
.,.,TRBV5-6,TRBJ2-1,TGTGCCAGCAGCTTGGGCTCCTCGGGATTGAACTTCCCGTTCTTC,CASSLGSSGLNFPFF
.,.,TRBV24-1,TRBJ2-1,TGTGCCACCAGTGATGCCCGGGACGGATTGGATGAGCAGTTCTTC,CATSDARDGLDEQFF
TRBD2,.,TRBV7-6,TRBJ2-1,TGTGCCAGCAGCTTAGGTACTCGACTAGCGGAGAACAATGAGCAGTTCTTC,CASSLGTRLAENNEQFF
.,.,TRBV20-1,TRBJ1-2,TGCAGTGCTAGAGAACAGGTCTATGGCTACACCTTC,CSAREQVYGYTF
.,many,TRBV5-1,TRBJ2-1,TGCGCCAGCAGCTCGGGACCCAGCTCCTACAATGAGCAGTTCTTC,CASSSGPSSYNEQFF
.,few,TRBV5-1,TRBJ2-5,TGCGCCAGCAGTTCGGGTTTTCAAGAGACCCAGTACTTC,CASSSGFQETQYF
TRBD1,few,TRBV12-3/TRBV12-4,TRBJ1-1,TGTGCCAGCAATGCGGGACAGCAGAACACTGAAGCTTTCTTT,CASNAGQQNTEAFF
TRBD1,.,TRBV5-1,TRBJ2-1,TGCGCCAGCAAAGGCCGGACAGGGGGCGCCTACAATGAGCAGTTCTTC,CASKGRTGGAYNEQFF
TRBD2,few,TRBV20-1,TRBJ2-7,TGCAGTGCTAGAGATCCCGGGGGGACCTCCTACGAGCAGTACTTC,CSARDPGGTSYEQYF
.,.,TRBV20-1,TRBJ1-1,TGCAGTGCTAGGGGGGGGCTTGAAGCTTTCTTT,CSARGGLEAFF
TRBD1,.,TRBV18,TRBJ2-1,TGTGCCAGCTCAAGTAGACAGGGTAGGTCCTACAATGAGCAGTTCTTC,CASSSRQGRSYNEQFF
TRBD2,.,TRBV9,TRBJ2-5,TGTGCCAGCAGCGTAGGGCTAGCGGGGCCCCAGTACTTC,CASSVGLAGPQYF
.,.,TRBV7-9,TRBJ2-2,TGTGCCAGCAGCTTCCCCCCAAAGGGCACCGGGGAGCTGTTTTTT,CASSFPPKGTGELFF
.,few,TRBV7-2,TRBJ1-1,TGTGCCAGCAGCTTAGCGGGGTGGATGAACACTGAAGCTTTCTTT,CASSLAGWMNTEAFF
.,few,TRBV20-1,TRBJ1-1,TGCAGTGCTAGAGAGGGGGTAGAGATGAACACTGAAGCTTTCTTT,CSAREGVEMNTEAFF
.,.,TRBV7-9,TRBJ2-5,TGTGCCAGCAGCCACGACTTGCATCTCCAAGAGACCCAGTACTTC,CASSHDLHLQETQYF
.,few,TRBV18,TRBJ2-3,TGTGCCAGCTCACCGCTACTGTCGGATACGCAGTATTTT,CASSPLLSDTQYF
.,.,TRBV27,TRBJ1-1,TGTGCCAGCAGTTTACTACAGGGAACCACTGAAGCTTTCTTT,CASSLLQGTTEAFF
TRBD1,.,TRBV4-1,TRBJ2-1,TGCGCCAGCACACCGGGACAGGGACCCTACAATGAGCAGTTCTTC,CASTPGQGPYNEQFF
.,.,TRBV20-1,TRBJ2-3,TGCAGTGCCACAGGGGAGTGGCGGGACGGCGATACGCAGTATTTT,CSATGEWRDGDTQYF
.,few,TRBV7-9,TRBJ2-1,TGTGCCAGCAGCCCTCCGGGACCCGCGTACAATGAGCAGTTCTTC,CASSPPGPAYNEQFF
.,.,TRBV20-1,TRBJ2-1,TGCAGTGCTGGGCCCCTTTATCGGGTCAATGAGCAGTTCTTC,CSAGPLYRVNEQFF
.,.,TRBV27,TRBJ2-6,TGTGCCAGCAGGGCGGCTACAAGGACTGGGGCCAACGTCCTGACTTTC,CASRAATRTGANVLTF
.,few,TRBV6-5,TRBJ2-3,TGTGCCAGCAGCAAACGGACGGGCACAGATACGCAGTATTTT,CASSKRTGTDTQYF
TRBD2,.,TRBV25-1,TRBJ2-5,TGTGCCAGCACCGAAGGAGGGACTAGCGGGGGGGTCCAAGAGACCCAGTACTTC,CASTEGGTSGGVQETQYF
.,.,TRBV6-5,TRBJ1-5,TGTGCCAGCAGTTACGGGCAGGGTGGAGGTCAGCCCCAGCATTTT,CASSYGQGGGQPQHF
.,once,TRBV5-1,TRBJ1-2,TGCGCCAGCGCACGGGACACCCTCTATGGCTACACCTTC,CASARDTLYGYTF
TRBD1,few,TRBV5-1,TRBJ2-5,TGCGCCAGCAGCTACGACAGGGGAGAAGAGACCCAGTACTTC,CASSYDRGEETQYF
TRBD2,.,TRBV12-3/TRBV12-4,TRBJ2-1,TGTGCCAGCAGTTCACTAGCGGGAGAGGACAATGAGCAGTTCTTC,CASSSLAGEDNEQFF
.,few,TRBV20-1,TRBJ2-3,TGCAGTGCTAGAGAAAATTCCTTTGGAGCCTGGGGAAATACGCAGTATTTT,CSARENSFGAWGNTQYF
.,.,TRBV6-5,TRBJ2-7,TGTGCCAGCAGTTACTCCGGGACTTCCTACGAGCAGTACTTC,CASSYSGTSYEQYF
.,.,TRBV25-1,TRBJ2-5,TGTGCCAGCAGTGAATTAGAATCCATTGGACAAGAGACCCAGTACTTC,CASSELESIGQETQYF
.,many,TRBV11-2,TRBJ2-2,TGTGCCAGCAGCTTAGGGGTGGAAACCGGGGAGCTGTTTTTT,CASSLGVETGELFF
TRBD1,.,TRBV5-1,TRBJ1-1,TGCGCCAGCAGCTTACAGGGGCAGACCAGTATAGGGTTTGGCACTGAAGCTTTCTTT,CASSLQGQTSIGFGTEAFF
.,few,TRBV7-2,TRBJ2-2,TGTGCCAGCAGCTCTCAGGGGAGCGGAAACACCGGGGAGCTGTTTTTT,CASSSQGSGNTGELFF
TRBD1,.,TRBV18,TRBJ1-2,TGTGCCAGCTCACCTCGGGACAGAAGGAACTATGGCTACACCTTC,CASSPRDRRNYGYTF